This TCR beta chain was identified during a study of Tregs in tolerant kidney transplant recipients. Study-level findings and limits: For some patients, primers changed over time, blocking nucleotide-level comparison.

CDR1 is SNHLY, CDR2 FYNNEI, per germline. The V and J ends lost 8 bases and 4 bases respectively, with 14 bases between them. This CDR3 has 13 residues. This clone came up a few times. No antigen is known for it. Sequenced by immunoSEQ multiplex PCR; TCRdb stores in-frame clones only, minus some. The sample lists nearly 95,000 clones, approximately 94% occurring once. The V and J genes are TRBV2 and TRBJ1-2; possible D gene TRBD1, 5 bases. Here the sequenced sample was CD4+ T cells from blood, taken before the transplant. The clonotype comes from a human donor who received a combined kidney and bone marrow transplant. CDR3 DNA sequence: TGTGCCAGCGGCCAGGGCGAATTCTATGGCTACACCTTC. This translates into CASGQGEFYGYTF.